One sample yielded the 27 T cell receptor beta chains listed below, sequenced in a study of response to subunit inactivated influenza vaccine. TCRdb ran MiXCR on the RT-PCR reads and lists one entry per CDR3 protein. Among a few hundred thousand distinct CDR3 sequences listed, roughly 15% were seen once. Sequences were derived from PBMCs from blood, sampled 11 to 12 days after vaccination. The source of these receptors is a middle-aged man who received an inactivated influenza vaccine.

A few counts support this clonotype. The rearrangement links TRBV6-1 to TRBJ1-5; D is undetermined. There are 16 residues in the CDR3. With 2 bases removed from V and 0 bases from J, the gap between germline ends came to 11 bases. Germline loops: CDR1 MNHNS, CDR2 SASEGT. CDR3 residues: CASSEPRWDSNQPQHF. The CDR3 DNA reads TGTGCCAGCAGTGAACCTAGATGGGATAGCAATCAGCCCCAGCATTTT.

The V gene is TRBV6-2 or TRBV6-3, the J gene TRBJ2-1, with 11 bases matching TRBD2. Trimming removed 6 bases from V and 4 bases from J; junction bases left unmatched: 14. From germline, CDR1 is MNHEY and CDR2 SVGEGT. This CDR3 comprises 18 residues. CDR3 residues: CASSSPATLAGGYNEQFF. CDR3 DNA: TGTGCCAGCAGCTCGCCTGCTACCCTAGCGGGGGGATACAATGAGCAGTTCTTC.

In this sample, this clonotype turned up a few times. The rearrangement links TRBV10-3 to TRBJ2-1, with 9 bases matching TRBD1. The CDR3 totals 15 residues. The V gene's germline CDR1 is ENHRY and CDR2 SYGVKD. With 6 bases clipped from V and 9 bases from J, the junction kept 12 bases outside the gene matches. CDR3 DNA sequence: TGTGCCATCAGCTCGGGGACAGGGTTGGGGGTTGAGCAGTTCTTC. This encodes CAISSGTGLGVEQFF.

CDR3 amino acids: CAISPSGGTLNTDTQYF. In nucleotides, the CDR3 is TGTGCCATCAGTCCTAGCGGGGGGACCCTAAACACAGATACGCAGTATTTT. The rearrangement links TRBV10-3 to TRBJ2-3; 11 bases match TRBD2. This CDR3 is 17 amino acids long. In germline, CDR1 is ENHRY, CDR2 SYGVKD. With 5 bases clipped from V and 2 bases from J, the junction kept 9 bases outside the gene matches.

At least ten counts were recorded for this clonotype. As DNA, the CDR3 is TGCAGTGCTAGGAATCCGGCAAACACTGAAGCTTTCTTT. This sequence encodes CSARNPANTEAFF. J is TRBJ1-1 and V is TRBV20-1; D is unclear. This CDR3 is built from 13 residues. The V end lost 3 bases, the J end lost 2 bases, and 10 bases lay between the germline ends. In germline, CDR1 is DFQATT, CDR2 SNEGSKA (reference sequence).

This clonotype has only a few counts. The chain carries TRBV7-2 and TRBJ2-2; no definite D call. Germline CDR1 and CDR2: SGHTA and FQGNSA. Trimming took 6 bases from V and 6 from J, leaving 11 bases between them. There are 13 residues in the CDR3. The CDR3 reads CASRPYAAGELFF. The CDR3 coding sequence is TGTGCCAGCAGACCTTATGCCGCCGGGGAGCTGTTTTTT.

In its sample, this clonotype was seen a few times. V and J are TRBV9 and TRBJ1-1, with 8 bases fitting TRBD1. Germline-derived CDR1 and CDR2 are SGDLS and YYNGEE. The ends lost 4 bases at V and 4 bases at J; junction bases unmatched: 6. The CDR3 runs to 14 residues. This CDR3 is CASSQQGGSTEAFF. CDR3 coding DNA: TGTGCCAGCAGCCAACAGGGGGGCAGCACTGAAGCTTTCTTT. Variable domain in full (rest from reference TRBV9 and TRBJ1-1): DSGVTQTPKHLITATGQRVTLRCSPRSGDLSVYWYQQSLDQGLQFLIQYYNGEERAKGNILERFSAQQFPDLHSELNLSSLELGDSALYFCASSQQGGSTEAFFGQGTRLTVV.

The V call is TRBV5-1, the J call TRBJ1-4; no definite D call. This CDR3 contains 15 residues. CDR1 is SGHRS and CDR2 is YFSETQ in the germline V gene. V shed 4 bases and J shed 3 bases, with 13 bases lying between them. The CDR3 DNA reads TGCGCCAGCAGCGTAAACCTGGAAGCTAATGAAAAACTGTTTTTT. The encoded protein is CASSVNLEANEKLFF.

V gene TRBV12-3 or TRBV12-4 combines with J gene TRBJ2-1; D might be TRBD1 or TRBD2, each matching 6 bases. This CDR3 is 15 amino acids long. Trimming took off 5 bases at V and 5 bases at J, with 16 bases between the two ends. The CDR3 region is CASSPRRGRNNEQFF. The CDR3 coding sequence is TGTGCCAGCAGTCCTCGAAGGGGGAGGAACAATGAGCAGTTCTTC.

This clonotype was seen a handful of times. The CDR3 loop reads CSVASGSSYEQYF. The CDR3 DNA reads TGCAGCGTTGCATCAGGGAGCTCCTACGAGCAGTACTTC. The chain carries TRBV29-1 and TRBJ2-7; TRBD1 or TRBD2 may be the D gene (5 bases each). This CDR3 spans 13 amino acids. Germline assignment: CDR1 SQVTM and CDR2 ANQGSEA. V was pared by 4 bases and J by 0 bases, with 10 bases between.

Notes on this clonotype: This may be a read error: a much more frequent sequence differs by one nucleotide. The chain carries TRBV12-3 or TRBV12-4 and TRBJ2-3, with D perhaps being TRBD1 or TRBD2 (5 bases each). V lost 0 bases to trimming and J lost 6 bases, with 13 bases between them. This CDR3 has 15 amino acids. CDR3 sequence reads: CASSLALGEMDTQYF. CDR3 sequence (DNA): TGTGCCAGCAGTTTAGCCCTGGGGGAAATGGATACGCAGTATTTT.

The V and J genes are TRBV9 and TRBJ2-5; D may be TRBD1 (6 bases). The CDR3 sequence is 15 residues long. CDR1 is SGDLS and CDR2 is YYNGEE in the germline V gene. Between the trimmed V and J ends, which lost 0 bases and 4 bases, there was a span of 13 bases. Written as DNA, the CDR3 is TGTGCCAGCAGCGTAGGTTCTGGGGGCGGAGAGACCCAGTACTTC. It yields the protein CASSVGSGGGETQYF.

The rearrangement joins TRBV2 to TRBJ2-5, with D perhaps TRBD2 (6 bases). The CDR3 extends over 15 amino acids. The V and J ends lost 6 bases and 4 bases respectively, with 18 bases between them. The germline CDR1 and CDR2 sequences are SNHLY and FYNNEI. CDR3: CASRAGTSQIETQYF. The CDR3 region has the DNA TGTGCCAGCAGGGCGGGAACAAGCCAGATAGAGACCCAGTACTTC.

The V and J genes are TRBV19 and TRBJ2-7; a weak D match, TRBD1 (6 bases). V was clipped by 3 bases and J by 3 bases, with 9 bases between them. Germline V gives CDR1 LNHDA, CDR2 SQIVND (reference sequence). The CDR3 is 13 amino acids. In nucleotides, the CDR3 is TGTGCCAGTAGTATTAAAGGGGGCTACGAGCAGTACTTC. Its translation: CASSIKGGYEQYF.

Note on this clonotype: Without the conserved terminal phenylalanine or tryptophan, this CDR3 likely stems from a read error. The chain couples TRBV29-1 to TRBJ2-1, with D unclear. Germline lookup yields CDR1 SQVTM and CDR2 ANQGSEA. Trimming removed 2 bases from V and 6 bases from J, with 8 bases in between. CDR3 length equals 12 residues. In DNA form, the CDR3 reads TGCAGCGTTGAACTTTTTACCAATGAGCAGTTCCTC. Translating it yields CSVELFTNEQFL.

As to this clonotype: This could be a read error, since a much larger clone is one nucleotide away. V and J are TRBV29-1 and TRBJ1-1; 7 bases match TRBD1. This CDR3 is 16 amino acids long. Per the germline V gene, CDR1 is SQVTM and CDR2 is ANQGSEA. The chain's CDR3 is CSVVHLGTAMNTDAFF. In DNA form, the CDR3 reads TGCAGCGTTGTACATTTGGGGACAGCCATGAACACTGACGCTTTCTTT.

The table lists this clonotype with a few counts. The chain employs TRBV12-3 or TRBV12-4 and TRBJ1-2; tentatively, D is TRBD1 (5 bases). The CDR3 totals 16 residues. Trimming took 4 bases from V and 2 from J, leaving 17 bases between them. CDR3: CASSSIPGRLNYGYTF. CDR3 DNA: TGTGCCAGCAGTTCAATCCCGGGACGGCTAAACTATGGCTACACCTTC.

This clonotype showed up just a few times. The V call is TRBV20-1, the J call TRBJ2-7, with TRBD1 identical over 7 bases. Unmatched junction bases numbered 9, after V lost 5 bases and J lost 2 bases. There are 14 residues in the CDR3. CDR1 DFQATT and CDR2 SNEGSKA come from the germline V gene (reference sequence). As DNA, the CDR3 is TGCAGTGCTGAGACTGGACAGGACCCCTACGAGCAGTACTTC. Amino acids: CSAETGQDPYEQYF.

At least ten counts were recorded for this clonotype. CDR3 sequence (DNA): TGCGCCAGCAGCCCGACCACGGGACAGCCAGTTGGCTACACCTTC. Its translation is CASSPTTGQPVGYTF. This rearrangement joins TRBV5-1 to TRBJ1-2; 7 nucleotides line up with TRBD1. The germline V gene encodes CDR1 SGHRS and CDR2 YFSETQ. Trimming removed 4 bases from V and 7 bases from J; junction bases left unmatched: 13. CDR3 length: 15 residues.

As DNA, the CDR3 is TGTGCCAGTAGTATATTCGGGGGTACGAACACTGAAGCTTTCTTT. It yields the protein CASSIFGGTNTEAFF. The chain couples TRBV19 to TRBJ1-1; possible D gene TRBD1, 5 bases. Per germline, CDR1 LNHDA and CDR2 SQIVND (reference sequence). The CDR3 loop spans 15 amino acids. Trimming took off 2 bases at V and 1 base at J, with 11 bases between the two ends.

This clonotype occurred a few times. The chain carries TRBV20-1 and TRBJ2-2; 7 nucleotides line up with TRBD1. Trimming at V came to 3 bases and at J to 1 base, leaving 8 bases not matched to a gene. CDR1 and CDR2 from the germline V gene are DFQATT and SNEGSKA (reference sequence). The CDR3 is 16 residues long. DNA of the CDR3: TGCAGTGCTAGTTTTCCCGGGACAGTGAACACCGGGGAGCTGTTTTTT. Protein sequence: CSASFPGTVNTGELFF.

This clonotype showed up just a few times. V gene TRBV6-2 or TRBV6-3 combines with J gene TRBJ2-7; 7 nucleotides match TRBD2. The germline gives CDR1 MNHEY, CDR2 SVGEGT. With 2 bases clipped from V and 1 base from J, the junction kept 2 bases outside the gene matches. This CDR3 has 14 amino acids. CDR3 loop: CASSYGRESYEQYF. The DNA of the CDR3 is TGTGCCAGCAGTTACGGGAGGGAGTCCTACGAGCAGTACTTC.

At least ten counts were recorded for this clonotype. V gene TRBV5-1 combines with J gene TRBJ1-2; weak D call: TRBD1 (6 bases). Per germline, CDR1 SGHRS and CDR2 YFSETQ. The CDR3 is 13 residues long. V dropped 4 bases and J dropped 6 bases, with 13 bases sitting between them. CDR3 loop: CASSPRAGDGYTF. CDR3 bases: TGCGCCAGCAGCCCCCGAGCAGGGGATGGCTACACCTTC.

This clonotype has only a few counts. The CDR3 protein is CASSSRSQKGSEAFF. CDR3 DNA sequence: TGTGCCAGCAGCTCCCGTTCTCAGAAGGGCTCTGAAGCTTTCTTT. V is TRBV13 and J is TRBJ1-1; D gene uncertain. V lost 4 bases and J lost 6, with 18 bases in between. This CDR3 is 15 amino acids long. Germline V gene lookup returns CDR1 PRHDT and CDR2 FYEKMQ (reference sequence).

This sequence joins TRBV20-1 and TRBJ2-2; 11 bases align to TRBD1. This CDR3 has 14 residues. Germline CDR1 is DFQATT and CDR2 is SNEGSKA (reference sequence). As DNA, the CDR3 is TGCAGCGGGACAGGGGGAAACCCTACCGGGGAGCTGTTTTTT. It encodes CSGTGGNPTGELFF.

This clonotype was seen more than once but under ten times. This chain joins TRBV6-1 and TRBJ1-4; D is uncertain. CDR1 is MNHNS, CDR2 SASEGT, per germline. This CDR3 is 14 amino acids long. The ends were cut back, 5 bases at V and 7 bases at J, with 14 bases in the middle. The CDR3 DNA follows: TGTGCCAGCAGTACCATCGAGAAGGGTGAAAAACTGTTTTTT. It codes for CASSTIEKGEKLFF.

CDR3 coding DNA: TGCAGTGCCGCAGCTGGCGGGGGAACTCGAATTCCTCCGAACACCGGGGAGCTGTTTTTT. Encoded protein: CSAAAGGGTRIPPNTGELFF. This chain connects TRBV20-1 to TRBJ2-2; TRBD2 aligns across 7 bases. Germline V CDR1 and CDR2: DFQATT, SNEGSKA (reference sequence). J was trimmed by 0 bases and V by 6 bases; bases with no gene match: 22. The CDR3 is 20 residues long.